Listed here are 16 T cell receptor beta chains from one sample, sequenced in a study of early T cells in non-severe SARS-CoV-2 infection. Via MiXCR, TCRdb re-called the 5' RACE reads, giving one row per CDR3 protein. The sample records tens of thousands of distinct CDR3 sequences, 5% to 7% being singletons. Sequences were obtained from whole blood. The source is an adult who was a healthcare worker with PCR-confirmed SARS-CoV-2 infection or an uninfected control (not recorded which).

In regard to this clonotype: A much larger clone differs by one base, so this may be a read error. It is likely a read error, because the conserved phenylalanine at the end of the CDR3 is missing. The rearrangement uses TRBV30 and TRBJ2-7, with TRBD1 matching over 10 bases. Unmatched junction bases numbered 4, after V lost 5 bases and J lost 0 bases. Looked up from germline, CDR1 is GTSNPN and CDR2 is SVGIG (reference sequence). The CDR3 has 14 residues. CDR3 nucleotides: TGTGCCTGGGGGACAGGGGCGAACTCCTACGAGCAGTACTCC. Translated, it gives CAWGTGANSYEQYS.

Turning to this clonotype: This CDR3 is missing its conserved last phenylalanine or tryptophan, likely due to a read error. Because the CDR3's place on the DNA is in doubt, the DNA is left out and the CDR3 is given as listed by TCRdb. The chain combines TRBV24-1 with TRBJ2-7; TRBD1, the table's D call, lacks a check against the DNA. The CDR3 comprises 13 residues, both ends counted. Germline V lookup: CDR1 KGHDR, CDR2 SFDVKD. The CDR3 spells CATSDHPRTGNRP.

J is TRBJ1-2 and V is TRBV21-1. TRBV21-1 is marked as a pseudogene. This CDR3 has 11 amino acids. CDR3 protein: CASSKVRGYTF. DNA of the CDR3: TGTGCCAGCAGCAAAGTCCGTGGCTACACCTTC.

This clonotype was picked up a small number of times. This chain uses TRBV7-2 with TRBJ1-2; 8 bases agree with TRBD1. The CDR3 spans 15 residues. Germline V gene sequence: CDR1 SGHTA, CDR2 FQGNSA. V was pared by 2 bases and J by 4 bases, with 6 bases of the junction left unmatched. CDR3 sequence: CASSLSGGSRYGYTF. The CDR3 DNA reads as TGTGCCAGCAGCTTATCAGGGGGCAGCCGCTATGGCTACACCTTC. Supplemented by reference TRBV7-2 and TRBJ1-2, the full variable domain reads GAGVSQSPSNKVTEKGKDVELRCDPISGHTALYWYRQSLGQGLEFLIYFQGNSAPDKSGLPSDRFSAERTGGSVSTLTIQRTQQEDSAVYLCASSLSGGSRYGYTFGSGTRLTVV.

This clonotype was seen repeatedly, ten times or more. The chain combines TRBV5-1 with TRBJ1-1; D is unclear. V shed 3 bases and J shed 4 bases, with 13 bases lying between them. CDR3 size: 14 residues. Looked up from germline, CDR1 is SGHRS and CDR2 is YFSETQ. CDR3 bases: TGCGCCAGCAGCTCTCTCACCTCGGGCACTGAAGCTTTCTTT. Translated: CASSSLTSGTEAFF.

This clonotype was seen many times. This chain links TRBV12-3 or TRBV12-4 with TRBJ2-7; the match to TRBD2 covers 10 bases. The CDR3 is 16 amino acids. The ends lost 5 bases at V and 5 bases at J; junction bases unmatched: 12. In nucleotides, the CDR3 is TGTGCCAGCAGTCCCGTTAGCGGGGGGCCTTACGACGAGCAGTACTTC. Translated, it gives CASSPVSGGPYDEQYF.

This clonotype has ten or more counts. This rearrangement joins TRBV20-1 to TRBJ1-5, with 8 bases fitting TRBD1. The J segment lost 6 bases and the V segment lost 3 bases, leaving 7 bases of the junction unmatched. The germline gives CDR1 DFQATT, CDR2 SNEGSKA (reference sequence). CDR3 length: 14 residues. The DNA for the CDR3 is TGCAGTGCTAGGAGGGGGACAGGCAGTCAGCCCCAGCATTTT. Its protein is CSARRGTGSQPQHF.

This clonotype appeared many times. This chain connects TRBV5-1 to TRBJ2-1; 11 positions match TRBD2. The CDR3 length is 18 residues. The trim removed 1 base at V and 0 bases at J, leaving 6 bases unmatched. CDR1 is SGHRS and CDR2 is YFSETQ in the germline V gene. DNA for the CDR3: TGCGCCAGCAGCTTGATTGGTAGCGGGAGGGTCTCCTACAATGAGCAGTTCTTC. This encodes CASSLIGSGRVSYNEQFF.

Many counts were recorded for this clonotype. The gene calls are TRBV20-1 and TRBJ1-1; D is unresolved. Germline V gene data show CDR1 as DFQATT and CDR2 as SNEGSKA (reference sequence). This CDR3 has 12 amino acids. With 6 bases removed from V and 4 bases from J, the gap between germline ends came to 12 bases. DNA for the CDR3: TGCAGTGCAAGGGCCCCGGGCACTGAAGCTTTCTTT. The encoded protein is CSARAPGTEAFF.

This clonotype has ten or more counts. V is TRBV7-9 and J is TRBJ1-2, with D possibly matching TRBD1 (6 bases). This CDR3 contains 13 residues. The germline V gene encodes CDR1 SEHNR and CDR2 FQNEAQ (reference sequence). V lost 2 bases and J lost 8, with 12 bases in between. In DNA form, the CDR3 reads TGTGCCAGCAGCTTACTAACAGGGAGCGGCTACACCTTC. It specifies CASSLLTGSGYTF.

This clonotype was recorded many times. CDR3 sequence: CASSYSHAAGQGPSLLFF. The CDR3 coding sequence is TGTGCCAGCAGTTACTCCCACGCCGCGGGACAGGGACCAAGTCTACTGTTTTTT. This chain connects TRBV6-5 to TRBJ1-4; 9 positions agree with TRBD1. The ends lost 0 bases at V and 13 bases at J; junction bases unmatched: 18. This CDR3 contains 18 residues. Germline CDR1 is MNHEY and CDR2 is SVGAGI.

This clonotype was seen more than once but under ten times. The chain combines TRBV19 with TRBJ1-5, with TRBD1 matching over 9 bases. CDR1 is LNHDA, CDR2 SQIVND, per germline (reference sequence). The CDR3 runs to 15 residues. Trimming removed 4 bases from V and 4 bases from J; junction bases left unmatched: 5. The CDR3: CASSTGTGWNQPQHF. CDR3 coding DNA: TGTGCCAGTAGTACCGGGACAGGGTGGAATCAGCCCCAGCATTTT.

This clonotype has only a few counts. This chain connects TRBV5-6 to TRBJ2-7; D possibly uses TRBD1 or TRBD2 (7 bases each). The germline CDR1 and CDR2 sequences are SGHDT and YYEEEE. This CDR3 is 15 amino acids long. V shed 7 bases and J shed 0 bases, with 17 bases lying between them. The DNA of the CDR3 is TGTGCCAGCCGACCAGGGGGACTAACCTCCTACGAGCAGTACTTC. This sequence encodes CASRPGGLTSYEQYF. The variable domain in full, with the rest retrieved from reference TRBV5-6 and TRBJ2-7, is DAGVTQSPTHLIKTRGQQVTLRCSPKSGHDTVSWYQQALGQGPQFIFQYYEEEERQRGNFPDRFSGHQFPNYSSELNVNALLLGDSALYLCASRPGGLTSYEQYFGPGTRLTVT.

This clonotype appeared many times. The CDR3 DNA is TGTGCCAGCACCTCCACGGGAGGGGATAGTACAACCTACGAGCAGTACTTC. This translates into CASTSTGGDSTTYEQYF. The chain recombines TRBV2 with TRBJ2-7, with 8 bases that match TRBD2. V shed 7 bases and J 2 bases; nucleotides not matched to a gene: 16. CDR1 is SNHLY, CDR2 FYNNEI, per germline. The CDR3 totals 17 residues. Variable domain in full (rest from reference TRBV2 and TRBJ2-7): EPEVTQTPSHQVTQMGQEVILRCVPISNHLYFYWYRQILGQKVEFLVSFYNNEISEKSEIFDDQFSVERPDGSNFTLKIRSTKLEDSAMYFCASTSTGGDSTTYEQYFGPGTRLTVT.

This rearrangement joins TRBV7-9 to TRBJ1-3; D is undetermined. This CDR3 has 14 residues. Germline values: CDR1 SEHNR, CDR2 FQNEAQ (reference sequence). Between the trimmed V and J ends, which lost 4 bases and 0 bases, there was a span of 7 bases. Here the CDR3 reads CASSSRSSGNTIYF. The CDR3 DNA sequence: TGTGCCAGCAGCTCCAGGTCCTCTGGAAACACCATATATTTT.

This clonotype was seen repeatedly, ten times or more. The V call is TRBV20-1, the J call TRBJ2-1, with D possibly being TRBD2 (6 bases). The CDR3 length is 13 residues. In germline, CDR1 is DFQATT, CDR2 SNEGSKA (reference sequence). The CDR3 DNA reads TGCAGCATGGGGGGACGCGCTTACAATGAGCAGTTCTTC. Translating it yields CSMGGRAYNEQFF.